Listed here are 21 T cell receptor beta chains from one sample, sequenced in a study of OX40 agonist ivuxolimab in advanced cancers. Repertoires were generated with immunoSEQ multiplex PCR, while TCRdb's copy carries only in-frame clones and drops some. The table lists some 80,000 clones, 85% to 95% of them singletons. The sample in question was CD4+ or CD8+ T cells sorted from blood, obtained in a trial of the OX40 agonist ivuxolimab. These receptors all stem from an adult with an advanced solid tumor such as melanoma, head and neck, liver or kidney cancer.

The chain combines TRBV4-3 with TRBJ1-2; D may be TRBD1 (6 bases). The ends were cut back, 2 bases at V and 3 bases at J, with 10 bases in the middle. The CDR3 has 14 residues. Germline-derived CDR1 and CDR2 are LGHNA and YSLEER. CDR3 amino acids: CASSQPDSHYGYTF. DNA of the CDR3: TGCGCCAGCAGCCAACCGGACAGTCACTATGGCTACACCTTC.

The genes are TRBV9 and TRBJ2-5; TRBD1 is a possible D gene (6 bases). The CDR3 is made up of 14 amino acids. Trimming took 0 bases from V and 4 from J, leaving 10 bases between them. CDR1 and CDR2 (germline): SGDLS, YYNGEE. CDR3 amino acids: CASSVVPRGETQYF. CDR3 nucleotide sequence: TGTGCCAGCAGCGTAGTCCCCAGGGGAGAGACCCAGTACTTC. Variable domain in full (rest from reference TRBV9 and TRBJ2-5): DSGVTQTPKHLITATGQRVTLRCSPRSGDLSVYWYQQSLDQGLQFLIQYYNGEERAKGNILERFSAQQFPDLHSELNLSSLELGDSALYFCASSVVPRGETQYFGPGTRLLVL.

The chain joins TRBV28 to TRBJ2-3; 12 bases are shared with TRBD2. Germline lookup yields CDR1 MDHEN and CDR2 SYDVKM. The CDR3 has 15 residues. The V gene end was trimmed by 6 bases and the J gene end by 3 bases; junction bases not matched to a gene: 4. CDR3 in amino acids: CASSGLAGRTDTQYF. The CDR3 DNA reads TGTGCCAGCAGCGGACTAGCGGGAAGAACAGATACGCAGTATTTT.

CDR3 DNA: TGTGCCAGCAGTGGGTCGGTAGGTGGCTACACCTTC. Amino acid sequence: CASSGSVGGYTF. The chain combines TRBV28 with TRBJ1-2; D gene uncertain. CDR1 is MDHEN, CDR2 SYDVKM, per germline. This CDR3 region has 12 residues. V shed 5 bases and J shed 7 bases, with 11 bases lying between them.

This chain uses TRBV5-1 with TRBJ1-2, with D uncertain. CDR3 size: 11 residues. The ends were cut back, 0 bases at V and 10 bases at J, with 7 bases in the middle. CDR1 is SGHRS and CDR2 is YFSETQ in the germline V gene. Written as DNA, the CDR3 is TGCGCCAGCAGCTTGGAGGGTGTCTACACCTTC. This sequence encodes CASSLEGVYTF.

In this sample, this clone turned up once. The CDR3 nucleotides are TGTGCCAGCAGCTTGGCCGGGGCAGATGGCTACACCTTC. This gives the protein CASSLAGADGYTF. V gene TRBV5-6 combines with J gene TRBJ1-2, with D perhaps TRBD1 (5 bases). The V end lost 0 bases, the J end lost 6 bases, and 9 bases lay between the germline ends. From germline, CDR1 is SGHDT and CDR2 YYEEEE. The CDR3 totals 13 residues.

The rearrangement joins TRBV6-5 to TRBJ2-7; 11 bases line up with TRBD1. The CDR3 sequence is 15 residues long. Per the germline V gene, CDR1 is MNHEY and CDR2 is SVGAGI. Unmatched junction bases numbered 1, after V lost 0 bases and J lost 3 bases. CDR3 sequence (DNA): TGTGCCAGCAGTTACTCGGGGACAGGGGGCTACGAGCAGTACTTC. This translates into CASSYSGTGGYEQYF.

The chain carries TRBV11-2 and TRBJ2-7, with a weak D call TRBD1 (5 bases). Trimming took off 3 bases at V and 6 bases at J, with 12 bases between the two ends. Germline V lookup: CDR1 SGHAT, CDR2 FQNNGV. This CDR3 has 13 amino acids. The CDR3 region is CASSLSNGAEQYF. CDR3 nucleotides: TGTGCCAGCAGCTTGTCTAATGGGGCCGAGCAGTACTTC.

This rearrangement joins TRBV7-2 to TRBJ2-1; the D gene is possibly TRBD2 (5 bases). The CDR3 spans 16 residues. V was shortened by 4 bases and J by 6 bases, with 19 bases between the two germline ends. CDR1 is SGHTA and CDR2 is FQGNSA in the germline V gene. CDR3 sequence (DNA): TGTGCCAGCAGCTCCCGGACTTTATCCGTCGGCAATGAGCAGTTCTTC. Its protein product is CASSSRTLSVGNEQFF.

V usage is TRBV27 and J usage is TRBJ1-5; the D gene is possibly TRBD1 (5 bases). The length of the CDR3 is 17 residues. CDR1 MNHEY and CDR2 SMNVEV come from the germline V gene (reference sequence). V was pared by 4 bases and J by 11 bases, with 27 bases between. The CDR3: CASSSRQSAHKSAAQHF. CDR3 bases: TGTGCCAGCAGTTCGCGACAGTCGGCCCATAAATCAGCGGCCCAGCATTTT.

This chain links TRBV28 with TRBJ1-2, with D maybe TRBD1 (5 bases). CDR1 and CDR2 (germline): MDHEN, SYDVKM. Trimming took 4 bases from V and 5 from J, leaving 11 bases between them. This CDR3 comprises 13 residues. This CDR3 is CASSSLGDYGYTF. As DNA, the CDR3 is TGTGCCAGCAGTTCGCTAGGGGATTATGGCTACACCTTC.

The chain has TRBV5-1 and TRBJ2-7, with TRBD2 matching 10 bases. V dropped 2 bases and J dropped 6; count of bases not matched to a gene: 5. Germline-derived CDR1 and CDR2 are SGHRS and YFSETQ. The CDR3 totals 14 residues. This chain's CDR3 is CASSFLAGVGEQYF. The CDR3 coding sequence is TGCGCCAGCAGCTTTCTAGCGGGAGTTGGCGAGCAGTACTTC.

This clone was observed a handful of times. The gene calls are TRBV4-3 and TRBJ1-1; D is possibly TRBD1 (5 bases). V was shortened by 1 base and J by 4 bases, with 13 bases between the two germline ends. Per the germline V gene, CDR1 is LGHNA and CDR2 is YSLEER. The CDR3 is made up of 15 amino acids. Written as DNA, the CDR3 is TGCGCCAGCAGCCAAGGAAGGCAGGGTTTCACTGAAGCTTTCTTT. Its translation: CASSQGRQGFTEAFF.

The chain links TRBV2 to TRBJ1-6, with 8 bases lining up with TRBD1. The CDR3 is 15 residues long. J lost 9 bases, V lost 3 bases, and 7 bases had no gene match. Germline loops: CDR1 SNHLY, CDR2 FYNNEI. In nucleotides, the CDR3 is TGTGCCAGCAGTGAGGTCGGACAGGGTGTTTCACCCCTCCACTTT. Its translation: CASSEVGQGVSPLHF.

This sequence joins TRBV11-3 and TRBJ2-1; no reliable D call. Germline CDR1 is SGHNT and CDR2 is YENEEA. There are 12 residues in the CDR3. V was clipped by 6 bases and J by 8 bases, with 11 bases between them. CDR3 DNA sequence: TGTGCCAGCAGATTCCGCGGTGATGAGCAGTTCTTC. Its protein product is CASRFRGDEQFF.

This chain connects TRBV27 to TRBJ2-3; 12 bases are a match to TRBD2. J gave up 5 bases and V 5 bases, and 5 bases lay outside the gene matches. Germline V CDR1 and CDR2: MNHEY, SMNVEV (reference sequence). This CDR3 comprises 15 residues. In nucleotides, the CDR3 is TGTGCCAGCAGTCTAGCGGGAGGGCCTAGAGATACGCAGTATTTT. Protein: CASSLAGGPRDTQYF.

J is TRBJ2-3 and V is TRBV4-3; possibly TRBD2 for D (6 bases). The V gene's germline CDR1 is LGHNA and CDR2 YSLEER. The CDR3 extends over 16 amino acids. V dropped 0 bases and J dropped 6 bases, with 16 bases sitting between them. This CDR3 is CASSQDRTGVTDTQYF. The CDR3 coding sequence is TGCGCCAGCAGCCAAGATCGGACGGGAGTAACGGATACGCAGTATTTT.

This chain connects TRBV9 to TRBJ2-1, with 15 positions matching TRBD2. The germline V gene has CDR1 SGDLS and CDR2 YYNGEE. The CDR3 contains 21 residues. V shed 4 bases and J 1 base; nucleotides not matched to a gene: 15. In nucleotides, the CDR3 is TGTGCCAGCAGCCCCGCCTCCGGGACTAGCGGGAGGCCCGTTTCCTACAATGAGCAGTTCTTC. It is translated as CASSPASGTSGRPVSYNEQFF. Complete variable domain (other parts from reference TRBV9 and TRBJ2-1): DSGVTQTPKHLITATGQRVTLRCSPRSGDLSVYWYQQSLDQGLQFLIQYYNGEERAKGNILERFSAQQFPDLHSELNLSSLELGDSALYFCASSPASGTSGRPVSYNEQFFGPGTRLTVL.

The gene calls are TRBV2 and TRBJ2-7; 12 bases match TRBD1. Germline V gene lookup returns CDR1 SNHLY and CDR2 FYNNEI. V shed 3 bases, J shed 5 bases, and the junction held 8 bases outside the gene matches. The CDR3 extends over 16 amino acids. In DNA, the CDR3 is TGTGCCAGCAGTGACGTCGTCGGGACAGGGGGCCACGAGCAGTACTTC. Amino acid sequence: CASSDVVGTGGHEQYF.

The gene calls are TRBV18 and TRBJ1-1; D not resolved. V lost 3 bases, J lost 3 bases, and 14 bases lay in between. This CDR3 comprises 15 residues. Germline CDR1 is KGHSH and CDR2 is LQKENI. The CDR3 DNA sequence: TGTGCCAGCTCACCCAGCCTCTCCGGGGACACTGAAGCTTTCTTT. As protein: CASSPSLSGDTEAFF.

This clone was detected only once. The rearrangement joins TRBV5-6 to TRBJ2-1; TRBD2 matches at 12 bases. Losses at the gene ends were 0 bases for V and 7 bases for J; bases not matched to a gene: 5. This CDR3 has 16 residues. CDR1 and CDR2 from the germline V gene are SGHDT and YYEEEE. CDR3 nucleotides: TGTGCCAGCAGCTTGGGGTCTAGCGGGAGGGTAAATGAGCAGTTCTTC. Its translation: CASSLGSSGRVNEQFF.